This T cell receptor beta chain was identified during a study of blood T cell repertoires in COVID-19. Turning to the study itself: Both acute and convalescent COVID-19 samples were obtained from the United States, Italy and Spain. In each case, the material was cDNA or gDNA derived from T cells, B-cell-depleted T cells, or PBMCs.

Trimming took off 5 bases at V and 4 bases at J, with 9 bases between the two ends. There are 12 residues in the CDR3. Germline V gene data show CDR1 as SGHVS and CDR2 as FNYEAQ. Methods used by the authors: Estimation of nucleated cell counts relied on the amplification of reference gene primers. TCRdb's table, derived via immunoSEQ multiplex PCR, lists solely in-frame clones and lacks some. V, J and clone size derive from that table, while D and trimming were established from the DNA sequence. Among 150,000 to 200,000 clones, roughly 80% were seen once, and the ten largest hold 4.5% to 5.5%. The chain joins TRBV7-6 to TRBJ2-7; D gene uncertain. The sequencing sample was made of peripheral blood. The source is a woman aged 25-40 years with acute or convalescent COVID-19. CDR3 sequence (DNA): TGTGCCAGCAGCCAAGACGGGTACGAGCAGTACTTC. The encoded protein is CASSQDGYEQYF.